The rows below give T cell receptor beta chains drawn from one sample of a study of shared clonotypes between healthy human individuals. Assay: immunoSEQ multiplex PCR; the TCRdb copy retains only in-frame clones and omits some. The sample consists of approximately 470,000 clones, approximately 82% of them appearing once. The sample comprised PBMCs. Receptors were obtained from a woman aged 40 to 50 in good health. Some clones in this sample may be carry-over from other donors' samples. CDR3s include the opening cysteine and the closing phenylalanine or tryptophan. A D gene is named only where the DNA matches it firmly. A row's size may be missing; if present it is once, few, many or a size class.

TRBD2	TRBV25-1	TRBJ2-1	NA	CASGLTSGSGGEQFF	TGTGCCAGCGGTTTGACTAGCGGGAGTGGCGGTGAGCAGTTCTTC
TRBD1	TRBV6-5	TRBJ1-4	few	CASSWGRGHEKLFF	TGTGCCAGCAGTTGGGGGAGGGGGCACGAAAAACTGTTTTTT
NA	TRBV10-3	TRBJ1-1	once	CAISETLNTEAFF	TGTGCCATATCCGAAACCTTGAACACTGAAGCTTTCTTT
NA	TRBV11-2	TRBJ2-7	few	CASSFSQMRQADVLYEQYF	TGTGCCAGCAGCTTTTCCCAAATGCGACAGGCGGACGTACTATACGAGCAGTACTTC
NA	TRBV9	TRBJ2-1	few	CASSVVGPSNEQFF	TGTGCCAGCAGCGTAGTGGGTCCCTCCAACGAGCAGTTCTTC
NA	TRBV7-2	TRBJ1-6	many	CASSLGASSPLHF	TGTGCCAGCAGCTTAGGGGCCAGTTCACCCCTCCACTTT
NA	TRBV5-1	TRBJ2-3	NA	CASTLSDHPDTQYF	TGCGCCAGCACCCTTAGCGACCACCCAGATACGCAGTATTTT
NA	TRBV19	TRBJ2-1	NA	CASRHRGSYNEQFF	TGTGCCAGTAGGCACCGGGGCTCCTACAATGAGCAGTTCTTC
NA	TRBV30	TRBJ1-5	NA	CAWSPGRDQPQHF	TGTGCCTGGAGCCCGGGTCGAGATCAGCCCCAGCATTTT
NA	TRBV5-1	TRBJ2-1	NA	CASSQVGNEQFF	TGCGCCAGCAGCCAGGTGGGGAATGAGCAGTTCTTC
TRBD2	TRBV7-9	TRBJ2-1	medium-sized	CASSSGLANEQFF	TGTGCCAGCAGCTCGGGACTAGCCAATGAGCAGTTCTTC
TRBD2	TRBV6-1	TRBJ2-1	NA	CACRLTSGYYNEQFF	TGTGCCTGCAGGCTGACTAGCGGGTACTACAATGAGCAGTTCTTC
NA	TRBV5-5	TRBJ1-5	NA	CASSLGVNQPQHF	TGTGCCAGCTCACTGGGAGTCAATCAGCCCCAGCATTTT
NA	TRBV5-1	TRBJ2-5	NA	CASSPNSLRHQETQYF	TGCGCCAGCAGCCCTAACTCCCTCCGGCACCAAGAGACCCAGTACTTC
NA	TRBV7-6	TRBJ1-3	many	CASSWLVRGSGNTIYF	TGTGCCAGCAGCTGGTTGGTTCGGGGCTCTGGAAACACCATATATTTT
TRBD1	TRBV28	TRBJ1-4	NA	CASSRTGGAEKLFF	TGTGCCAGCAGTCGGACAGGTGGGGCTGAAAAACTGTTTTTT
TRBD1	TRBV7-9	TRBJ2-5	NA	CASSSQGAGETQYF	TGTGCCAGCAGCTCGCAGGGGGCCGGAGAGACCCAGTACTTC
NA	TRBV5-1	TRBJ2-2	NA	CASSRTGQANTGELFF	TGCGCCAGCAGCCGGACCGGACAAGCGAACACCGGGGAGCTGTTTTTT
NA	TRBV7-6	TRBJ2-5	NA	CASSLEGTVVGTQYF	TGTGCCAGCAGCTTAGAGGGCACAGTCGTGGGGACCCAGTACTTC
TRBD2	TRBV5-6	TRBJ2-5	NA	CASSLVVASGRETQYF	TGTGCCAGCAGCTTGGTGGTGGCCAGCGGGAGAGAGACCCAGTACTTC
NA	TRBV6-1	TRBJ2-7	NA	CASSERVSYEQYF	TGTGCCAGCAGTGAACGGGTCTCCTACGAGCAGTACTTC
NA	TRBV7-8	TRBJ1-5	NA	CASSLVSAGEQPQHF	TGTGCCAGCAGCTTAGTATCCGCCGGGGAGCAGCCCCAGCATTTT
TRBD2	TRBV5-4	TRBJ2-3	NA	CASSDRTSGTDTQYF	TGTGCCAGCAGCGACCGAACTAGCGGGACAGATACGCAGTATTTT
NA	TRBV4-2	TRBJ2-6	NA	CASSQDLFSSGAPPSGANVLTF	TGTGCCAGCAGCCAAGATTTGTTTTCTTCAGGGGCTCCCCCCTCTGGGGCCAACGTCCTGACTTTC
NA	TRBV5-4	TRBJ1-1	NA	CASSPGQSNTEAFF	TGTGCCAGCAGCCCCGGGCAGTCGAACACTGAAGCTTTCTTT
NA	TRBV5-1	TRBJ2-1	NA	CASSRDNEQFF	TGCGCCAGCAGCAGGGACAATGAGCAGTTCTTC
NA	TRBV5-8	TRBJ1-2	few	CASSPEGFTYGYTF	TGTGCCAGCAGCCCGGAGGGGTTCACCTATGGCTACACCTTC
TRBD1	TRBV18	TRBJ2-7	NA	CASSPWTGGPYEQYF	TGTGCCAGCTCACCTTGGACAGGGGGCCCCTACGAGCAGTACTTC
NA	TRBV7-2	TRBJ2-1	NA	CASSLAGGIYNEQFF	TGTGCCAGCAGCTTAGCGGGCGGGATTTACAATGAGCAGTTCTTC